This TCR beta chain was sequenced in a study of blood T cell repertoires in COVID-19. Across the whole study: COVID-19 samples, acute and convalescent, were from the United States, Italy and Spain. PBMCs, B-cell-depleted T cells, or T cells provided the cDNA or gDNA that made up the material.

This clone was picked up one time. Original handling: Nucleated cell counts were estimated from reference gene primer amplification. The method was immunoSEQ multiplex PCR; TCRdb's version includes in-frame clones alone and lacks a portion of them. That table furnishes V, J and clone size, whereas the DNA furnished D and trimming. The table shows about 240,000 clones, with about four fifths occurring only once. In germline, CDR1 is SGHAT, CDR2 FQNNGV. The CDR3 covers 14 residues. V gave up 4 bases and J gave up 4 bases; unmatched junction bases: 3. The chain recombines TRBV11-2 with TRBJ1-4; 7 nucleotides match TRBD1. Sequencing input: peripheral blood. The receptor was isolated from a woman between 18 and 30 years old with acute or convalescent COVID-19. The CDR3 region has the DNA TGTGCCAGCAGCTCGGACAGGATTAATGAAAAACTGTTTTTT. Residues: CASSSDRINEKLFF.